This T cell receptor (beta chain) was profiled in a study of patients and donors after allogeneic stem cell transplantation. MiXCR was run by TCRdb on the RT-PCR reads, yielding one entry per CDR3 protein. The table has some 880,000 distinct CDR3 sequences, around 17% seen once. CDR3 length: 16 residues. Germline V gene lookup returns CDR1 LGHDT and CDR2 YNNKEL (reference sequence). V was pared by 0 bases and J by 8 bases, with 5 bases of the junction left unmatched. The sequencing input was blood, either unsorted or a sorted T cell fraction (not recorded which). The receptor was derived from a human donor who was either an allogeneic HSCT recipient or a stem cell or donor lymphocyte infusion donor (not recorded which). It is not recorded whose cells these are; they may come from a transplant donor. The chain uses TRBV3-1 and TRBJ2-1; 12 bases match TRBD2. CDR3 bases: TGTGCCAGCAGCCAAGACTCTAGCGGGAGGGGACATGAGCAGTTCTTC. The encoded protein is CASSQDSSGRGHEQFF.